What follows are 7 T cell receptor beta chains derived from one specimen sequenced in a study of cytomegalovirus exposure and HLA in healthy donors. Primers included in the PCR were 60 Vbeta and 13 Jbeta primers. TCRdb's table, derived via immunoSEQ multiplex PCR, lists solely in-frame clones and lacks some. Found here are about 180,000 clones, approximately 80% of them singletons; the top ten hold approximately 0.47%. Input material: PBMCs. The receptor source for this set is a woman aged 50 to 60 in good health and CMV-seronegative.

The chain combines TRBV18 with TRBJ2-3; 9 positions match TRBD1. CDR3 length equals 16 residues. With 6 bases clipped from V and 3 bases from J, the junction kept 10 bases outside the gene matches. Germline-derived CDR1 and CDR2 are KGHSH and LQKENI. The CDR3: CASSEPGTGRTDTQYF. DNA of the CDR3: TGTGCCAGCTCCGAACCGGGGACAGGGAGGACAGATACGCAGTATTTT.

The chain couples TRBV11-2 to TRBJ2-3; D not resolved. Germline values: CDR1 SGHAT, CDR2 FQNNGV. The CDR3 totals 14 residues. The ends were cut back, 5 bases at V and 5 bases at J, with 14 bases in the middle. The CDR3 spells CASSKPGVGDTQYF. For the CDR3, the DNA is TGTGCCAGCAGCAAACCGGGTGTGGGAGATACGCAGTATTTT.

The chain's CDR3 is CASMAQLGNTIYF. The CDR3 DNA sequence: TGTGCCAGCATGGCACAGCTAGGAAACACCATATATTTT. This chain uses TRBV2 with TRBJ1-3; D remains unclear. V was cut by 7 bases and J by 4 bases, with 11 bases left in between. CDR1 is SNHLY, CDR2 FYNNEI, per germline. The length of the CDR3 is 13 residues.

CDR3 bases: TGTGCCAGCAGCCTACCGGTGGCTAATGAAAAACTGTTTTTT. As protein: CASSLPVANEKLFF. The rearrangement uses TRBV28 and TRBJ1-4; D gene unclear. CDR1 and CDR2 from the germline V gene are MDHEN and SYDVKM. This CDR3 comprises 14 residues. The V end lost 6 bases, the J end lost 3 bases, and 11 bases lay between the germline ends. The whole variable domain, remainder taken from reference TRBV28 and TRBJ1-4, is DVKVTQSSRYLVKRTGEKVFLECVQDMDHENMFWYRQDPGLGLRLIYFSYDVKMKEKGDIPEGYSVSREKKERFSLILESASTNQTSMYLCASSLPVANEKLFFGSGTQLSVL.

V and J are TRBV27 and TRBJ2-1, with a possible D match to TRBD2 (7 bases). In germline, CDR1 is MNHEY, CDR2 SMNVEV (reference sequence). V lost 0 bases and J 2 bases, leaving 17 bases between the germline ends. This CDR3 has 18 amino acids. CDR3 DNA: TGTGCCAGCAGTTTATCTGCCTTTTTGCGGGGGCCCTACAATGAGCAGTTCTTC. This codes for CASSLSAFLRGPYNEQFF.

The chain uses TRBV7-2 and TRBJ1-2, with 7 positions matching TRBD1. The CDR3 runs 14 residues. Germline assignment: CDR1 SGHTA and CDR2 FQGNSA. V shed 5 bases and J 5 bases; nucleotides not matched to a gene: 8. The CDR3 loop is CASSPDRASYGYTF. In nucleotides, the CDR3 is TGTGCCAGCAGCCCAGACAGGGCGTCGTATGGCTACACCTTC.

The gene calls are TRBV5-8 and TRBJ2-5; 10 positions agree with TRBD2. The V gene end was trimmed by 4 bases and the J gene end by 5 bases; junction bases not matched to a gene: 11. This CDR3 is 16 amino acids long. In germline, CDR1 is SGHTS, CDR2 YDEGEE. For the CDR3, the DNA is TGTGCCAGCAGCCGTAGCGGGAGGACCTTTTCCGAGACCCAGTACTTC. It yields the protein CASSRSGRTFSETQYF.